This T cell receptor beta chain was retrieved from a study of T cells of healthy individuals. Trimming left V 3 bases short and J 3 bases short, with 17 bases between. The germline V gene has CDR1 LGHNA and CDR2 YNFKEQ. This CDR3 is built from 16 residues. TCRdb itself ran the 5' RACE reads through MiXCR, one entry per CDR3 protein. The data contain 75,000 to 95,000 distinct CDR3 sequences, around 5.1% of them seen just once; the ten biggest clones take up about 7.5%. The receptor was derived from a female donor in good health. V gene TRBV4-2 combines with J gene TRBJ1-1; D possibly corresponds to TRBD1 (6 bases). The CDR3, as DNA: TGTGCCAGCAGCCATAGGGGGGGAGAACGGGACACTGAAGCTTTCTTT. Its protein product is CASSHRGGERDTEAFF.